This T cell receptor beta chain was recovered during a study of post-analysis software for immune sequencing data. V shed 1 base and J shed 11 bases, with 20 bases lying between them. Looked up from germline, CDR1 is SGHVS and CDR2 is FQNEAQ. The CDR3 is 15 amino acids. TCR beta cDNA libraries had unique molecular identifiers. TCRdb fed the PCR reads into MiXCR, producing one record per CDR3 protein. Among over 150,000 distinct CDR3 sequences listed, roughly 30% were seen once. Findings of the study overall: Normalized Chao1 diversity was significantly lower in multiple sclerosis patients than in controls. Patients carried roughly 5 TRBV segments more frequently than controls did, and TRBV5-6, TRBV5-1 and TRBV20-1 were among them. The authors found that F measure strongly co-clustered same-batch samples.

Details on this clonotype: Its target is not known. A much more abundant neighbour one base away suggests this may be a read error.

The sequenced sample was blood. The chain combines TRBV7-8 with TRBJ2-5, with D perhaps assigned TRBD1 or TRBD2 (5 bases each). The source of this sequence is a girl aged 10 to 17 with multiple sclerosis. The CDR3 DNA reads TGTGCCAGCAGCTTAGGGTGGGGGAAGGCGAATGAGCAGTACTTC. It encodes CASSLGWGKANEQYF.